These T cell receptor beta chains were read from a single sample in a study of blood T cell repertoires in COVID-19. Sequencing was performed with immunoSEQ multiplex PCR; in TCRdb, only in-frame clones are kept and a portion is missing. This table has some 310,000 clones, around 89% appearing once. Sequencing was carried out using peripheral blood. All receptors derive from a woman aged 40 to 50 with COVID-19, enrolled during active disease. The CDR3 runs from the conserved cysteine through the conserved F or W. D genes are given only for firm matches. Rows give clone size only sometimes, using once, few, many, or a class for an expanded clone.

clone_size,v_call,d_call,j_call,cdr3_nt,cdr3_aa
-,TRBV6-5,-,TRBJ2-5,TGTGCCAGCCTGGGAGATCAAGAGACCCAGTACTTC,CASLGDQETQYF
-,TRBV19,-,TRBJ2-6,TGTGCCAGTAGTAAGGCAGGGGGGAACTCTGGGGCCAACGTCCTGACTTTC,CASSKAGGNSGANVLTF
-,TRBV6-2/TRBV6-3,TRBD2,TRBJ2-3,TGTGCCAGCAGTTCCCCGGTAGCGGGTTGGACAGATACGCAGTATTTT,CASSSPVAGWTDTQYF
-,TRBV9,TRBD2,TRBJ2-3,TGTGCCAGCAGCGTCACTAGCGGGAGAGGCTCAGATACGCAGTATTTT,CASSVTSGRGSDTQYF
few,TRBV3-1/TRBV3-2,-,TRBJ1-6,TGTGCCAGCAGCCAAACTGCGGGGGTTAATTCACCCCTCCACTTT,CASSQTAGVNSPLHF
few,TRBV10-1,TRBD1,TRBJ2-7,TGCGCCAGCCAAGGACAGGGATCCTACGAGCAGTACTTC,CASQGQGSYEQYF
-,TRBV11-2,-,TRBJ2-7,TGTGCCAGCAGCCCAGGGGTGAGTTCCTACGAGCAGTACTTC,CASSPGVSSYEQYF
once,TRBV18,-,TRBJ1-3,TGTGCCAGCTCACCACCTCCAGGACCGGGAGGAAACACCATATATTTT,CASSPPPGPGGNTIYF
few,TRBV11-2,-,TRBJ1-3,TGTGCCAGCAGCCCCAGGTTAAGTCAGACTGGAAACACCATATATTTT,CASSPRLSQTGNTIYF
few,TRBV11-1,-,TRBJ1-1,TGTGCCAGCAGCTTAGGAGAGGGTAGCACTGAAGCTTTCTTT,CASSLGEGSTEAFF
-,TRBV28,-,TRBJ1-5,TGTGCCAGCAGTTTAGTGAGGGTTACTAGCAATCAGCCCCAGCATTTT,CASSLVRVTSNQPQHF
-,TRBV6-4,-,TRBJ1-2,TGTGCCAGCAGTGCCTACAGTAGTAACCTAATCTATGGCTACACCTTC,CASSAYSSNLIYGYTF
-,TRBV14,-,TRBJ1-1,TGTGCCAGCAGCCAAGACCGGGGGAGGAACACTGAAGCTTTCTTT,CASSQDRGRNTEAFF
-,TRBV7-2,TRBD2,TRBJ2-7,TGTGCCAGCAGCACCCAAAGCGGGAGCTACGAGCAGTACTTC,CASSTQSGSYEQYF
-,TRBV3-1/TRBV3-2,-,TRBJ1-1,TGTGCCAGCAGCGCCGGGGTACGGACTGAAGCTTTCTTT,CASSAGVRTEAFF
-,TRBV2,TRBD1,TRBJ2-7,TGTGCCAGCAGCGAATCGGGGACAGTTTTGCGGCCTACAGGGCTAGATACCTACGAGCAGTACTTC,CASSESGTVLRPTGLDTYEQYF
few,TRBV28,-,TRBJ2-1,TGTGCCAGCAGTTTATACTTGAGCTCCTACAATGAGCAGTTCTTC,CASSLYLSSYNEQFF
-,TRBV5-5,-,TRBJ2-3,TGTGCCAGCAGTTCAATCCGGGGCACAGATACGCAGTATTTT,CASSSIRGTDTQYF
few,TRBV18,TRBD1,TRBJ2-7,TGTGCCAGCTCACCTTACAGGGGTGTTTACGAGCAGTACTTC,CASSPYRGVYEQYF
-,TRBV2,-,TRBJ2-7,TGTGCCAGCAGTGAACAGATGGTCAGGCCCGGCGAGCAGTACTTC,CASSEQMVRPGEQYF
-,TRBV30,TRBD1,TRBJ1-5,TGTGCCTGGAGTCCCGGACAGGTCCGGCAGCCCCAGCATTTT,CAWSPGQVRQPQHF
-,TRBV20-1,TRBD1,TRBJ2-7,TGCAGTGCTAGTTTACACGGACAGGGCGATTCCTACGAGCAGTACTTC,CSASLHGQGDSYEQYF
-,TRBV19,TRBD1,TRBJ1-5,TGTGCCAGTAATCCCCCCTCGACAGGGGCCCGGCAGCCCCAGCATTTT,CASNPPSTGARQPQHF
-,TRBV19,-,TRBJ2-5,TGTGCCAGTAGTATAGGACCGGGGGAAGGGGAGACCCAGTACTTC,CASSIGPGEGETQYF
-,TRBV28,TRBD2,TRBJ2-3,TGTGCCAGCAGTTCTAGCGGGGGCCTCACAGATACGCAGTATTTT,CASSSSGGLTDTQYF
-,TRBV7-9,TRBD1,TRBJ1-1,TGTGCCAGCAGCTTGGGACAGACTACCTTCCTGAACACTGAAGCTTTCTTT,CASSLGQTTFLNTEAFF
-,TRBV2,-,TRBJ1-2,TGTGCCAGCAGTGAAGAGTACTCAGACTACTATGGCTACACCTTC,CASSEEYSDYYGYTF
-,TRBV21-1,-,TRBJ2-4,-,CASSKWAGGSSPPIQYF
-,TRBV2,-,TRBJ1-1,TGTGCCAGCAGTGATAGGGAGGGGACTGAAGCTTTCTTT,CASSDREGTEAFF
-,TRBV6-4,TRBD1,TRBJ1-5,TGTGCCAGCGGGGACAGACCGAGGCGTCAGCCCCAGCATTTT,CASGDRPRRQPQHF
once,TRBV7-3,-,TRBJ1-1,TGTGCCAGCAGCTTGGGTACAGGGTTCGGTGAAGCTTTCTTT,CASSLGTGFGEAFF
few,TRBV7-2,-,TRBJ2-7,TGTGCCAGCAGCCTGGGGACAATCCAATCCTACGAGCAGTACTTC,CASSLGTIQSYEQYF
-,TRBV4-3,-,TRBJ1-1,TGCGCCAGCAGCCAAAATTCAGGGAAACACACTGAAGCTTTCTTT,CASSQNSGKHTEAFF
-,TRBV5-1,TRBD1,TRBJ2-5,TGCGCCAGCAGGGGACAGCCGGCTGCAGAGACCCAGTACTTC,CASRGQPAAETQYF
-,TRBV27,TRBD2,TRBJ2-1,TGTGCCACCTATAGCGGGAGGCGCTACAATGAGCAGTTCTTC,CATYSGRRYNEQFF
-,TRBV7-6,TRBD1,TRBJ2-7,TGTGCCAGCAGCTTAGGGCCCGGACAGGCCAACTACGAGCAGTACTTC,CASSLGPGQANYEQYF
-,TRBV20-1,-,TRBJ2-7,TGCAGTGCAAGTGGGACAAGTCGGTTGTACGAGCAGTACTTC,CSASGTSRLYEQYF
-,TRBV12-3/TRBV12-4,-,TRBJ1-4,TGTGCCAGCAGTCCTCAACGGGAAAAACTGTTTTTT,CASSPQREKLFF
-,TRBV7-3,-,TRBJ1-1,TGTGCCAGCAGCCAAAGTAGGAACACTGAAGCTTTCTTT,CASSQSRNTEAFF
-,TRBV6-5,TRBD1,TRBJ1-3,TGTGCCAGCAGGAATCAGGGGGCTGGAAACACCATATATTTT,CASRNQGAGNTIYF
once,TRBV6-1,-,TRBJ1-4,TGTGCCAGCAGTGACGGACATGCGGGGAATGAAAAACTGTTTTTT,CASSDGHAGNEKLFF
-,TRBV27,TRBD2,TRBJ2-7,TGTGCCAGCAGTCCTAACGCGGGGGGTCAAAGGGAGCAGTACTTC,CASSPNAGGQREQYF
-,TRBV28,TRBD2,TRBJ2-7,TGTGCCAGCAGTTCCCCTAGCGGACCTTACGAGCAGTACTTC,CASSSPSGPYEQYF
once,TRBV6-6,-,TRBJ1-2,TGTGCCAGCAGTTACTCTCGGGGGGAAGACGGCTACACCTTC,CASSYSRGEDGYTF
once,TRBV19,TRBD1,TRBJ1-2,TGTGCCAGTAGTATACAACAGGGGCGCTATGGCTACACCTTC,CASSIQQGRYGYTF
-,TRBV6-2/TRBV6-3,TRBD1,TRBJ1-1,TGTGCCAGCAGTTACCGTAACCTGGACAGGGTGAACACTGAAGCTTTCTTT,CASSYRNLDRVNTEAFF
-,TRBV3-1/TRBV3-2,-,TRBJ1-6,TGTGCCAGCAGCCTACTTTCTTCTTCACCCCTCCACTTT,CASSLLSSSPLHF
-,TRBV6-6,TRBD1,TRBJ1-1,TGTGCCAGCAGCCCCCCCCAGACAGGGGGGACTGAAGCTTTCTTT,CASSPPQTGGTEAFF
-,TRBV2,TRBD2,TRBJ2-5,TGTGCCAGCAGGAAAGGGACTAGCGAGACCCAGTACTTC,CASRKGTSETQYF
-,TRBV12-3/TRBV12-4,TRBD1,TRBJ2-3,TGTGCCAGCAGCACGTCCGAGACAGGGAAGTATTTT,CASSTSETGKYF
-,TRBV24-1,TRBD2,TRBJ2-3,TGTGCCACCAGTGCCGGCGGGGGGGCCGCTAATACGCAGTATTTT,CATSAGGGAANTQYF
-,TRBV2,-,TRBJ1-1,TGTGCCAGCAGGCGGTTCTCTGAAGCTTTCTTT,CASRRFSEAFF
-,TRBV28,-,TRBJ1-1,TGTGCCAGCAGTTTATACAGGATTAACACTGAAGCTTTCTTT,CASSLYRINTEAFF